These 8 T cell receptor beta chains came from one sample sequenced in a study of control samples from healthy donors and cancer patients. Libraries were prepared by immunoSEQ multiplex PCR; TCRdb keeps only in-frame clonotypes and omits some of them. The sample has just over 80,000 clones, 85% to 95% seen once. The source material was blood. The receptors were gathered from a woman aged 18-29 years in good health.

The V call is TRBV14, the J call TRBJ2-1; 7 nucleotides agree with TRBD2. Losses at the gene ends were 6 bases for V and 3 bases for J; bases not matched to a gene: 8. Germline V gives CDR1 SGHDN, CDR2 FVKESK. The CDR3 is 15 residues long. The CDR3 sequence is CASSPRGVLYNEQFF. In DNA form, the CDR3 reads TGTGCCAGCAGTCCCCGGGGGGTTCTCTACAATGAGCAGTTCTTC.

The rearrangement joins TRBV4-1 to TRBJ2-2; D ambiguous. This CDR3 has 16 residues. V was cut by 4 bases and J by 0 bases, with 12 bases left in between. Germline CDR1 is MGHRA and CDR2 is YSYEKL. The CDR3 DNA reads TGCGCCAGCAGCCCAATCTCCGACACGAACACCGGGGAGCTGTTTTTT. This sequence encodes CASSPISDTNTGELFF.

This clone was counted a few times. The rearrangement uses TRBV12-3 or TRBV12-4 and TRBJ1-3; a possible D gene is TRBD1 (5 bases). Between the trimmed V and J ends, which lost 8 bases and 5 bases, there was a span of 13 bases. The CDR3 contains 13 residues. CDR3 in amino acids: CASGQGERNTIYF. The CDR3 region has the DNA TGTGCCAGCGGTCAGGGAGAACGAAACACCATATATTTT.

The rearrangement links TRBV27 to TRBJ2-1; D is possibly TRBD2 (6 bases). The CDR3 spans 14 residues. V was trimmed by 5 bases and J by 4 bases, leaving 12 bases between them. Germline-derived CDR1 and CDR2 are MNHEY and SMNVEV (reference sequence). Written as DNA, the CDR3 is TGTGCCAGCAGTCGCGGGGAGGTATACAATGAGCAGTTCTTC. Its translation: CASSRGEVYNEQFF.

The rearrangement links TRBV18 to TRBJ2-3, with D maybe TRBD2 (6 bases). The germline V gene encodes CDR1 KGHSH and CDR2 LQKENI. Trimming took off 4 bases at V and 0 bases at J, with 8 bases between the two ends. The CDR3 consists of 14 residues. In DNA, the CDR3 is TGTGCCAGCTCACAGGGGACTAGCACAGATACGCAGTATTTT. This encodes CASSQGTSTDTQYF. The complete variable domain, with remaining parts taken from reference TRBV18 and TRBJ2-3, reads NAGVMQNPRHLVRRRGQEARLRCSPMKGHSHVYWYRQLPEEGLKFMVYLQKENIIDESGMPKERFSAEFPKEGPSILRIQQVVRGDSAAYFCASSQGTSTDTQYFGPGTRLTVL.

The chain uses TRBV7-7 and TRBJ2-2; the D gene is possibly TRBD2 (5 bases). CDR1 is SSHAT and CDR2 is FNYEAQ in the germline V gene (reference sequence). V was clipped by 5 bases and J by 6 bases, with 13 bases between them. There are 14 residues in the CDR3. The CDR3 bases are TGTGCCAGCAGCCTGCGAACTAGTCCCGGGGAGCTGTTTTTT. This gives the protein CASSLRTSPGELFF.

In DNA, the CDR3 is TGTGCCAGCAGCAAAGGGACTAGCGGGGGCTACGAGCAGTACTTC. This codes for CASSKGTSGGYEQYF. The V call is TRBV7-2, the J call TRBJ2-7, with 14 bases lining up with TRBD2. The V gene end was trimmed by 5 bases and the J gene end by 3 bases; junction bases not matched to a gene: 3. This CDR3 has 15 amino acids. Germline V gene data show CDR1 as SGHTA and CDR2 as FQGNSA. Supplemented by reference TRBV7-2 and TRBJ2-7, the full variable domain reads GAGVSQSPSNKVTEKGKDVELRCDPISGHTALYWYRQSLGQGLEFLIYFQGNSAPDKSGLPSDRFSAERTGGSVSTLTIQRTQQEDSAVYLCASSKGTSGGYEQYFGPGTRLTVT.

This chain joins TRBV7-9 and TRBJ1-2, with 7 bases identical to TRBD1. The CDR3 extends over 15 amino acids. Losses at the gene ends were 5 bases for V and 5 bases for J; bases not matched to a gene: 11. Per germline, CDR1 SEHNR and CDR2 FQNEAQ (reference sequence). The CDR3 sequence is CASSGLGQPEYGYTF. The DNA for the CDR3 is TGTGCCAGCAGCGGGCTGGGACAGCCGGAATATGGCTACACCTTC.